This T cell receptor beta chain comes out of a study of T cells expressing NK-cell markers. Study background: Eight donors were sequenced, seven testing HCMV-seropositive and one testing seronegative. Broader study findings: Expanded NKG2C+ T cell clones had unclear HCMV specificity.

As regards this clonotype: Its antigen is not identified.

TCRdb re-called the 5' RACE reads and gives one entry per CDR3 protein, without DNA. The sample has around 550,000 distinct CDR3 sequences, and its top ten clones hold 3.5% to 4.5%. The sample was blood T cells: a sorted CD56 or NKG2C T cell subset, CD4+ or CD8+ T cells, or bulk PBMC T cells (not recorded which). This receptor was obtained from a man aged 18 to 29 in good health.

The CDR3 loop reads CASSVLSIAGGPGQETQYF. The chain is built from TRBV28 and TRBJ2-5; TCRdb reports TRBD2, a call that lacks DNA to check it against. The CDR3 spans 19 residues. Germline V gene lookup returns CDR1 MDHEN and CDR2 SYDVKM.